The present T cell receptor beta chain was sequenced within a study of a mutant IDH1 vaccine in newly diagnosed glioma. Described time point: week 35, safety follow-up. Topical imiquimod was applied with each vaccine dose, which held 300 ug of mutant IDH1 20-mer peptide. As regards this clone: Its antigen remains unknown.

The germline CDR1 and CDR2 sequences are MNHNS and SASEGT. The CDR3 totals 13 residues. V dropped 5 bases and J dropped 3 bases, with 10 bases sitting between them. Repertoires were generated with immunoSEQ multiplex PCR, while TCRdb's copy carries only in-frame clones and drops some. The repertoire holds some 30,000 clones, with 70% to 85% as singletons. The sequence came from a man aged 25 to 40 with glioma. The sample in question was PBMCs, obtained from a glioma patient whose treatment included an IDH1 peptide vaccine. The rearrangement links TRBV6-1 to TRBJ1-1; D might be TRBD1 (6 bases). CDR3 sequence reads: CASSRQAYTEAFF. The CDR3 DNA is TGTGCCAGCAGTCGACAGGCCTACACTGAAGCTTTCTTT.